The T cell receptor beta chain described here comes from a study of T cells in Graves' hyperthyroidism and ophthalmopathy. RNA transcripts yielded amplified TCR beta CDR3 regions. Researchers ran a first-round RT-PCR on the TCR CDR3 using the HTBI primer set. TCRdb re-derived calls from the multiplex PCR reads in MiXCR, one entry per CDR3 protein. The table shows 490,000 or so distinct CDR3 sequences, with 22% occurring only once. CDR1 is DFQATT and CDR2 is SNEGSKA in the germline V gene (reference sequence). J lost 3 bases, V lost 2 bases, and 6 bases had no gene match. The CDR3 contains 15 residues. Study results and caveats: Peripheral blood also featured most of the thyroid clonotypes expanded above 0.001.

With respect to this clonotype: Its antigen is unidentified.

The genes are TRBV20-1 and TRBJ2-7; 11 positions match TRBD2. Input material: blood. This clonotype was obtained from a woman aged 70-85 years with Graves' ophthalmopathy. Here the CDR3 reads CSARLAGGKIYEQYF. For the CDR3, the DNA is TGCAGTGCTAGACTAGCGGGAGGAAAGATCTACGAGCAGTACTTC.